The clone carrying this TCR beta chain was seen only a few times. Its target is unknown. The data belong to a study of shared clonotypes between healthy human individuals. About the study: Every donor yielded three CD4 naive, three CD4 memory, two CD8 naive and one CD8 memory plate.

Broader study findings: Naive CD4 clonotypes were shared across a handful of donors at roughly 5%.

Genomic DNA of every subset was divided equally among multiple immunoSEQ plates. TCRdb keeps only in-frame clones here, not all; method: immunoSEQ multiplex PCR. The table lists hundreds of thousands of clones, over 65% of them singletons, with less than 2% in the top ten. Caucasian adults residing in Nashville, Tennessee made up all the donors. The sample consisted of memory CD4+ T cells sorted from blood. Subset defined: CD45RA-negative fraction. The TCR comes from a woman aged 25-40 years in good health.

The CDR3 bases are TGCGCCAGCAGTCAAGGTGACAGGGGACATCAGCCCCAGCATTTT. Protein: CASSQGDRGHQPQHF. The rearrangement uses TRBV23-1 and TRBJ1-5; 8 nucleotides agree with TRBD1. TRBV23-1 is placed among ORFs of uncertain function. The CDR3 runs to 15 residues. The V and J ends lost 2 bases and 5 bases, in that order; junction bases with no gene match: 5.